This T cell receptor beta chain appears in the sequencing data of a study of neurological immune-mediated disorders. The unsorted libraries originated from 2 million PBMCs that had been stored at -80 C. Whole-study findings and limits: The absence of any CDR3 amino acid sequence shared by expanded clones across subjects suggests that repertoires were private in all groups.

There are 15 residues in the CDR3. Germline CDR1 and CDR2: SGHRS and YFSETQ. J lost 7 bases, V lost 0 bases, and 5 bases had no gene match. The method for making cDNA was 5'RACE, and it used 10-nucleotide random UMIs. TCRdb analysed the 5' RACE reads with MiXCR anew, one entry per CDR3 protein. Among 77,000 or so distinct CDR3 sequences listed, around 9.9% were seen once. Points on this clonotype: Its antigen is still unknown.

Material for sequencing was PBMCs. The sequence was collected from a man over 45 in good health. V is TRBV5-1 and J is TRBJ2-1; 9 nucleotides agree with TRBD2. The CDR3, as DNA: TGCGCCAGCAGCTTGGGGGCGGGGGGGAAAAATGAGCAGTTCTTC. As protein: CASSLGAGGKNEQFF.